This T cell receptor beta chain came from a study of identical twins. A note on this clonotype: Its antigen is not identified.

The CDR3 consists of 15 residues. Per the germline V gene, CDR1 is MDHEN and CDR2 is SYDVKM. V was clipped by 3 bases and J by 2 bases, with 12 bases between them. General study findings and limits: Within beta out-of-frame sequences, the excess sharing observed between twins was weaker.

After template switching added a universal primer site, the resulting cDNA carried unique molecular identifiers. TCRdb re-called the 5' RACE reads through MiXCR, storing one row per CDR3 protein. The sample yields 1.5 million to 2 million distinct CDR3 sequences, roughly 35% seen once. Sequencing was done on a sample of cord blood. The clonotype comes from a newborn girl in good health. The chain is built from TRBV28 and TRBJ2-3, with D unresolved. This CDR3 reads CASSFPGLSTDTQYF. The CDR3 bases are TGTGCCAGCAGTTTCCCCGGGCTGTCCACAGATACGCAGTATTTT.